The T cell receptor beta chain described here comes from a study of T-cell reconstitution after alpha-beta-depleted transplantation in children. Preparing the TCRbeta library involved the use of unique molecular identifiers. TCRdb re-analysed the PCR reads in MiXCR, keeping a single row per CDR3 protein. This sample yields around 400,000 distinct CDR3 sequences, of which about a fifth are seen a single time; less than 4.5% belongs to the top ten. Germline assignment: CDR1 SGHRS and CDR2 YFSETQ. The germline V and J ends were trimmed by 4 bases and 9 bases, with 13 bases remaining between them. The CDR3 consists of 12 residues.

Sequenced here: PBMCs from the stem cell graft donor, sampled from the stem cell graft. The rearrangement joins TRBV5-1 to TRBJ2-5; D possibly corresponds to TRBD1 (5 bases). The receptor was isolated from a human donor who donated a stem cell graft to a child with acute myeloid leukemia. The chain's CDR3 is CASSPDQGAQYF. In DNA form, the CDR3 reads TGCGCCAGCAGCCCCGACCAGGGTGCCCAGTACTTC.